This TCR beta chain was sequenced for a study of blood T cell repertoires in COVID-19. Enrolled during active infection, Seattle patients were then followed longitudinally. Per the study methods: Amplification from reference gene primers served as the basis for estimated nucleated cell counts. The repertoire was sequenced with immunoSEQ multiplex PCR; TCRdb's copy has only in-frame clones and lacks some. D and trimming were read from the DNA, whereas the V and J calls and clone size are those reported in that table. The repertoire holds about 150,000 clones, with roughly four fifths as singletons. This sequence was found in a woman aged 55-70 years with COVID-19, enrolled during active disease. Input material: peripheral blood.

The CDR3 loop reads CASGFPDSVYYGYTF. CDR3 nucleotides: TGTGCTAGTGGTTTTCCCGATTCGGTTTACTATGGCTACACCTTC. The chain is built from TRBV12-5 and TRBJ1-2; D unclear. Germline CDR1 LGHNT, CDR2 FRNRAP. The CDR3 runs to 15 residues. Trimming pared 3 bases from V and 3 bases from J, leaving 14 bases between.